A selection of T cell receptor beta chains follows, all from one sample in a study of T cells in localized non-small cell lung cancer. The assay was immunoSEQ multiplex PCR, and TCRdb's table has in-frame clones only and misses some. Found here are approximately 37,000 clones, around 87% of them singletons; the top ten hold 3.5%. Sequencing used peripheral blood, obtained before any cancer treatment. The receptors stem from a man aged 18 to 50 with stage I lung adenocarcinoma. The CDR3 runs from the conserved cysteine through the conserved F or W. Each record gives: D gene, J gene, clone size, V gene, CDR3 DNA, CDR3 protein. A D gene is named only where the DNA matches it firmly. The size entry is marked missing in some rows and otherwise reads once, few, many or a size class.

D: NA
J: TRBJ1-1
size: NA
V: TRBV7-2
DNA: TGTGCCAGCAGCTCTCAGGAGGGCACTGAAGCTTTCTTT
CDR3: CASSSQEGTEAFF

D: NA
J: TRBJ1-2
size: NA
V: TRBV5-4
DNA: TGTGCCAGCAGCGCCGGCGGCTGGGCAGGCTACACCTTC
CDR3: CASSAGGWAGYTF

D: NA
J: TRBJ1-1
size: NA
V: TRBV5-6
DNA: TGTGCCAGCAGCCCCTCGTTCTTCCTCGGGGACCAGGCTTTCTTT
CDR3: CASSPSFFLGDQAFF

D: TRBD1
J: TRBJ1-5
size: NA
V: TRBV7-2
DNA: TGTGCCAGCAGCTTAGGGGGGGGACAGAATCAGCCCCAGCATTTT
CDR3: CASSLGGGQNQPQHF

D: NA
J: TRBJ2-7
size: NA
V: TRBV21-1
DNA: TGTGCCAGCAGCGGACAGGGGAACGATTTGGACGAGCAGTACTTC
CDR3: CASSGQGNDLDEQYF

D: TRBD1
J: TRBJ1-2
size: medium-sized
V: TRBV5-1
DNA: TGCGCCAGCAGCGGTACAGGGGTGGAGGGCTACACCTTC
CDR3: CASSGTGVEGYTF

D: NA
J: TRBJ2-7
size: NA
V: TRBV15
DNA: TGTGCCACCAGCAGAGATAGGGGCAGTTCGCGGCAGTACTTC
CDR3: CATSRDRGSSRQYF

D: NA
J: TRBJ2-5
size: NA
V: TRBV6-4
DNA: TGTGCCAGCAGTGACTCGGAACAGTTACAAGAGACCCAGTACTTC
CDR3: CASSDSEQLQETQYF

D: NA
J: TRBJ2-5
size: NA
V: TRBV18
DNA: TGTGCCAGCTCACCACCGAACGTGGCCCAAGAGACCCAGTACTTC
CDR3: CASSPPNVAQETQYF

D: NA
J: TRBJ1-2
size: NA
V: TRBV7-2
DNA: TGTGCCAGCAGCCCTCCAATTAACTATGGCTACACCTTC
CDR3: CASSPPINYGYTF

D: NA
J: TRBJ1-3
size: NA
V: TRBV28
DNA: TGTGCCAGCAGTCCTCACAGTCGGCTAAGCTCTGGAAACACCATATATTTT
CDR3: CASSPHSRLSSGNTIYF

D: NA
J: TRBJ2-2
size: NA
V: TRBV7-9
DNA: TGTGCCAGCAGCTTCAGGGGTAGCGCCGGGGAGCTGTTTTTT
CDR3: CASSFRGSAGELFF

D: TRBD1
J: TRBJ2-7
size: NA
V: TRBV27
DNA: TGTGCCAGCAGTTTATACCACTCCGGGACAGGGGTGAACGAGCAGTACTTC
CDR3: CASSLYHSGTGVNEQYF

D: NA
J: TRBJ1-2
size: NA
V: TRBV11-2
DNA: TGTGCCAGCAGCCAAATTCAAACGGATGGCTACACCTTC
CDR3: CASSQIQTDGYTF

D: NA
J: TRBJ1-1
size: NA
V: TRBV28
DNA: TGTGCCAGCAGTTTAAGACAGGAGTACACTGAAGCTTTCTTT
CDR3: CASSLRQEYTEAFF

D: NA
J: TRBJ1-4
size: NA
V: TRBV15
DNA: TGTGCCACCAGCTCGCGACCACCCGACAGCGACCGGGAAAAACTGTTTTTT
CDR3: CATSSRPPDSDREKLFF

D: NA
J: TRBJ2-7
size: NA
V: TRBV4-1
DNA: TGCGCCAGCAGCCAAGGGCGGATACGTCCCGACCACTACGAGCAGTACTTC
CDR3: CASSQGRIRPDHYEQYF

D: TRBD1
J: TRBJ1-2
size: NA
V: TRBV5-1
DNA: TGCGCCAGCAGCCCAAACCTACAGGGACAGGGCTACACCTTC
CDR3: CASSPNLQGQGYTF

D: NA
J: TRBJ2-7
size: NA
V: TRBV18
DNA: TGTGCCAGCTCCCCCGACTTACGCTCCTACGAGCAGTACTTC
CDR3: CASSPDLRSYEQYF

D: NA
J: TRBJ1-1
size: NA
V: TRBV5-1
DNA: TGCGCCAGCAGCCCAACCTCGACAGGGAACACTGAAGCTTTCTTT
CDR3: CASSPTSTGNTEAFF

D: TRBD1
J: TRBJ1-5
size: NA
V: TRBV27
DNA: TGTGCCAGCAGTTCCTGGACAGGGGGCAGTCAGCCCCAGCATTTT
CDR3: CASSSWTGGSQPQHF

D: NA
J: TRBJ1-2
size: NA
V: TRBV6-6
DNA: TGTGCCAGCGGAAGGGGGGCCCTACGGGGCTACACCTTC
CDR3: CASGRGALRGYTF

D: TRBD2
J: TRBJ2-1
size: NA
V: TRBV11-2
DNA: TGTGCCAGCAGCACGGGACTAGCGGGGGGGGAGCAGTTCTTC
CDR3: CASSTGLAGGEQFF

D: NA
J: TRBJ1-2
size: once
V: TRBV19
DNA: TGTGCCAGTAGTATCTTGGGGTATGGCTACACCTTC
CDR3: CASSILGYGYTF

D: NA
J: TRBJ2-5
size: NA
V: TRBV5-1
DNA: TGCGCCAGCAGCTTGCGGGGACCACAAGAGACCCAGTACTTC
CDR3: CASSLRGPQETQYF

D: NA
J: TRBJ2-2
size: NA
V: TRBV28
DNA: TGTGCCAGCAGTGGGGCGGACTTGAACACCGGGGAGCTGTTTTTT
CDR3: CASSGADLNTGELFF

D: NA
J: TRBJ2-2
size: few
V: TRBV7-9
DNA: TGTGCCAGCAGCTTAGTTCCAGGACGGGACGCGAACACCGGGGAGCTGTTTTTT
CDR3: CASSLVPGRDANTGELFF

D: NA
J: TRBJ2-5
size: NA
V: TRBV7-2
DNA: TGTGCCAGCAGCACACAAGGACAGCTACAAGAGACCCAGTACTTC
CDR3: CASSTQGQLQETQYF

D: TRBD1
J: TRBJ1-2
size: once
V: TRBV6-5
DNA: TGTGCCAGCAGTTCGCACAGGGGGTCCAACTATGGCTACACCTTC
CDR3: CASSSHRGSNYGYTF

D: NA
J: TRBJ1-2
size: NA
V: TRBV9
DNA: TGTGCCAGCAGCCCGAACAAAGTTAATGGAGGGAGGGGTGGCTACACCTTC
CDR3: CASSPNKVNGGRGGYTF

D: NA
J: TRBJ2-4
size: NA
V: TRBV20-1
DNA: TGCAGTGCTGGGGAAGAAAACATTCAGTACTTC
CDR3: CSAGEENIQYF

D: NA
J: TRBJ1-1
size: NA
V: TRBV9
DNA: TGTGCCAGCAGCGTTACGCAGGACGGCACTGAAGCTTTCTTT
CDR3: CASSVTQDGTEAFF

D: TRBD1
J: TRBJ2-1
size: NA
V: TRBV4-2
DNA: TGTGCCAGCAGCCTCGACAGGGTTGGCGAGCAGTTCTTC
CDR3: CASSLDRVGEQFF

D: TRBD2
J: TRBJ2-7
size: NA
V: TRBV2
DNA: TGTGCCAGCAGAGAGACTAGCGGGTTATTAAATCCCTCCTACGAGCAGTACTTC
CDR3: CASRETSGLLNPSYEQYF

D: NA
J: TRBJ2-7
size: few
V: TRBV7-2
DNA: TGTGCCAGCAGTCCCCCTTCCTACGAGCAGTACTTC
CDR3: CASSPPSYEQYF

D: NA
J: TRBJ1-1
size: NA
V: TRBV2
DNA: TGTGCCAGCAGAGACTCAGGCAGACCCGTCTTT
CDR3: CASRDSGRPVF

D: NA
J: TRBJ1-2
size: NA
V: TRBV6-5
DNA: TGTGCCAGCAGGGAAGGGTTCTCTGACTATGGCTACACCTTC
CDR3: CASREGFSDYGYTF

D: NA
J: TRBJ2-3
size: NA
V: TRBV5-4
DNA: TGTGCCAGCAACTTGGACGCTCAAGATACGCAGTATTTT
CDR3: CASNLDAQDTQYF

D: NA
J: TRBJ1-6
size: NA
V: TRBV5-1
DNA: TGCGCCAGCAGCTTGGAGGGTCGTAGGGGTAATTCACCCCTCCACTTT
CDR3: CASSLEGRRGNSPLHF

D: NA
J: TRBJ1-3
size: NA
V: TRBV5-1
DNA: TGCGCCAGCAGCTCAGCAGGGATGTCTGGAAACACCATATATTTT
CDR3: CASSSAGMSGNTIYF

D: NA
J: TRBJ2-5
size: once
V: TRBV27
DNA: TGTGCCAGCAGCCCGAGAGGGGGAGGGGGAGAGACCCAGTACTTC
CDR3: CASSPRGGGGETQYF

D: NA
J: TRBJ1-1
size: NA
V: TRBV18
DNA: TGTGCCAGCTCCTCCGGGGCGTGGGAGGACGCTTTCTTT
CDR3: CASSSGAWEDAFF

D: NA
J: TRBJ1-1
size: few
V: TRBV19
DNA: TGTGCCAGTAGTTCGGCAGGGAGACCTTTCTTT
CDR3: CASSSAGRPFF

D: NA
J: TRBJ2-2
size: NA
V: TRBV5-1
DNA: TGCGCCAGCGGCCTTGGGAACACCGGGGAGCTGTTTTTT
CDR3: CASGLGNTGELFF

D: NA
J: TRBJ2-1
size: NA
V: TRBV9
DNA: TGTGCCAGCAGCGTAGGGTACAATGAGCAGTTCTTC
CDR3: CASSVGYNEQFF

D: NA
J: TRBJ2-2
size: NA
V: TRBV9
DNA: TGTGCCAGCAGCGCCAGAGACGAGAACACCGGGGAGCTGTTTTTT
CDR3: CASSARDENTGELFF

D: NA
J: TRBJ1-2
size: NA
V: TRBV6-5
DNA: TGTGCCAGCAGTTACTCGATCCGGGCGAGTGGCTACACCTTC
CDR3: CASSYSIRASGYTF

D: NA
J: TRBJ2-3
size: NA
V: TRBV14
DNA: TGTGCCAGCACACCCTCAGGGTTGACAGATACGCAGTATTTT
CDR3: CASTPSGLTDTQYF

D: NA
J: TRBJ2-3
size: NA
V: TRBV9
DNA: TGTGCCAGCAGCGGCCTTGCCTCCGGCACAGATACGCAGTATTTT
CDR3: CASSGLASGTDTQYF

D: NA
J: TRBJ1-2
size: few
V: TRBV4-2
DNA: TGTGCCAGCAGCCAAGACAGGGTTGGCTACACCTTC
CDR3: CASSQDRVGYTF

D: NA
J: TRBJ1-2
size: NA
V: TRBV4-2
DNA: TGTGCCAGCAGCCAAGATGTCAGGTCAGGTAATAACTATGGCTACACCTTC
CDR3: CASSQDVRSGNNYGYTF

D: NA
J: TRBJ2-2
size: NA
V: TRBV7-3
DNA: TGTGCCAGCAGGAGCGTGGGGGCCGGGGAGCTGTTTTTT
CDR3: CASRSVGAGELFF

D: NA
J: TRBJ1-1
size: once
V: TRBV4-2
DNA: TGTGCCAGCAAATTGGAAGGGATGGGGTCCACTGAAGCTTTCTTT
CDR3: CASKLEGMGSTEAFF

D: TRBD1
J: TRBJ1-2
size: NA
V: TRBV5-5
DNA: TGTGCCAGCAGCCTTGGAGTGAGACAGGGACGCGACTATGGCTACACCTTC
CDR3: CASSLGVRQGRDYGYTF

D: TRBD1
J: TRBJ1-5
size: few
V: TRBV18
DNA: TGTGCCAGCTCACCCGCGGGACAGGACCAGCCCCAGCATTTT
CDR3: CASSPAGQDQPQHF

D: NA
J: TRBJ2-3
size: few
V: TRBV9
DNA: TGTGCCAGCAGCGTAGCATGGGGAGATACGCAGTATTTT
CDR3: CASSVAWGDTQYF

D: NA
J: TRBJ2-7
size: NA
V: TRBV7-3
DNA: TGTGCCAGCAGTCCCACGACGGACTCCTACGAGCAGTACTTC
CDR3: CASSPTTDSYEQYF

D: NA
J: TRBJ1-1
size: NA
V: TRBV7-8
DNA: TGTGCCAGCAGCTTAGGATCGAGAACAGGGTCGAACACTGAAGCTTTCTTT
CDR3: CASSLGSRTGSNTEAFF

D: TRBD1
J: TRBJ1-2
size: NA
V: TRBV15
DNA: TGTGCCACCAGCAGAGGGGGACAGGGGGACTATGGCTACACCTTC
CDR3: CATSRGGQGDYGYTF

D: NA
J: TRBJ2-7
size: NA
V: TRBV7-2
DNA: TGTGCCAGCAGCCCCCTAACGGGGGAAACCGAGCAGTACTTC
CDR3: CASSPLTGETEQYF